This T cell receptor beta chain is drawn from a study of OX40 agonist ivuxolimab in advanced cancers. The overall study: Ivuxolimab, an agonistic anti-OX40 (CD134) antibody, was given to patients.

If patients had autoimmune disease history or systemic immunosuppression, they were excluded. The CDR3 is 16 residues long. Germline CDR1 reads SGHRS; CDR2 reads YFSETQ. J gave up 8 bases and V 0 bases, and 5 bases lay outside the gene matches. Method: immunoSEQ multiplex PCR; TCRdb's copy keeps in-frame clones and lacks some. The table records 50,000 or so clones, around 77% of them present only once. This specimen was CD4+ or CD8+ T cells sorted from blood, taken in a trial of the OX40 agonist ivuxolimab. This chain links TRBV5-1 with TRBJ2-1; 13 positions match TRBD2. This clonotype originated in an adult with an advanced solid tumor such as melanoma, head and neck, liver or kidney cancer. The CDR3 region has the DNA TGCGCCAGCAGCTTGGGTCCGGGACTAGCGGGGTATGAGCAGTTCTTC. Amino acid sequence: CASSLGPGLAGYEQFF.